Below are 2 T cell receptor beta chains sequenced from a single sample in a study of blood T cell repertoires in COVID-19. TCRdb keeps only in-frame clones here, not all; method: immunoSEQ multiplex PCR. The table has around 210,000 clones, roughly 88% seen once. The sample consisted of peripheral blood. All receptors derive from a human donor in a cohort sampled during active COVID-19.

The chain combines TRBV18 with TRBJ2-5, with 9 bases matching TRBD2. This CDR3 has 14 amino acids. Germline CDR1 and CDR2: KGHSH and LQKENI. Trimming took 4 bases from V and 5 from J; bases not matched to a gene: 5. The CDR3 sequence is CASSLGLAKETQYF. CDR3 nucleotides: TGTGCCAGCTCACTGGGACTAGCCAAGGAGACCCAGTACTTC.

The gene calls are TRBV9 and TRBJ2-5; 7 positions agree with TRBD2. The V segment lost 3 bases and the J segment 2 bases; nucleotides outside the gene matches: 4. Germline CDR1 is SGDLS and CDR2 is YYNGEE. The length of the CDR3 is 14 residues. CDR3 protein: CASSGGGVQETQYF. The CDR3 DNA reads TGTGCCAGCAGCGGGGGAGGGGTACAAGAGACCCAGTACTTC.